The 2 T cell receptor beta chains below all came from one sample that was sequenced in a study of T cells in Graves' hyperthyroidism and ophthalmopathy (dated by TCRdb to the late 2010s). Library preparation was by multiplex PCR. Sequenced on an Illumina HiSeq 2000. The TCR beta CDR3 regions were amplified from RNA transcripts. A first-round RT-PCR of the TCR CDR3 used the HTBI primer set with the Qiagen OneStep RT-PCR kit. In TCRdb, the public reads were trimmed at Q25 with fastp and aligned with MiXCR, with productive beta chains retained. Merged by CDR3 protein, the rows form single entries marked with the most common genes and DNA. The sample profile shows some 770,000 distinct CDR3 sequences; about 17% of them were found once. Approximately 8.4% of the sample is held by the ten biggest clonotypes. The sample taken for sequencing was blood. These TCRs come from a man aged 18 to 30 with Graves' hyperthyroidism.

The sample holds a few counts of this clonotype. V and J are TRBV20-1 and TRBJ2-1; 8 bases are a match to TRBD1. This CDR3 spans 15 amino acids. Germline CDR1 and CDR2: DFQATT and SNEGSKA (reference sequence). V lost 1 base and J lost 7; bases outside the gene matches: 9. The CDR3 loop reads CSARVPSRGRNEQFF. The CDR3 DNA reads TGCAGTGCTAGAGTGCCTAGCAGGGGGCGGAATGAGCAGTTCTTC.

At least ten counts were recorded for this clonotype. This chain connects TRBV12-3 or TRBV12-4 to TRBJ2-7, with 8 bases matching TRBD1. CDR3 size: 16 residues. The V segment lost 5 bases and the J segment 3 bases; nucleotides outside the gene matches: 12. The CDR3 DNA sequence: TGTGCCAGCAGTCCAAAGGCCGGACAGGGAAACTACGAGCAGTACTTC. It yields the protein CASSPKAGQGNYEQYF.